The sequence of this T cell receptor (beta chain) was determined in a study of response to subunit inactivated influenza vaccine. MiXCR, run by TCRdb on the RT-PCR reads, gives a single entry per CDR3 protein. Among about 800,000 distinct CDR3 sequences listed, 21% were seen once. Germline V CDR1 and CDR2: MNHEY, SMNVEV (reference sequence). The V end lost 4 bases, the J end lost 7 bases, and 10 bases lay between the germline ends. The CDR3 is 12 residues long. This clonotype was detected only a few times. Sequencing was performed on PBMCs from blood, taken 5 days after vaccination. This clonotype originated in a man aged 50 to 60 who received an inactivated influenza vaccine. The genes are TRBV27 and TRBJ1-2, with D possibly matching TRBD1 (5 bases). In DNA form, the CDR3 reads TGTGCCAGCAGTTCCGGGACCGCTGGCTACACCTTC. Its translation: CASSSGTAGYTF.